This T cell receptor (beta chain) was found in a study of T cell responses to AZD1222 COVID-19 vaccine. Turning to this clone: Its target is unknown.

Losses at the gene ends were 6 bases for V and 8 bases for J; bases not matched to a gene: 21. This CDR3 is built from 20 residues. Per germline, CDR1 SGHVS and CDR2 FQNEAQ. Method: immunoSEQ multiplex PCR; TCRdb's copy keeps in-frame clones and lacks some. The table lists around 45,000 clones, about four fifths of them singletons. Whole-study results and caveats: Researchers took repertoire samples only after the peak T cell response had come.

The specimen was peripheral blood, collected 28 days after the second dose of the MenACWY control vaccine. This rearrangement joins TRBV7-8 to TRBJ2-2; 13 bases agree with TRBD2. The clonotype comes from an adult who received the MenACWY meningococcal vaccine as a control. The chain's CDR3 is CASSQGTPSGLAGVRGELFF. The DNA of the CDR3 is TGTGCCAGCAGTCAAGGGACACCCAGTGGACTAGCGGGAGTGAGAGGGGAGCTGTTTTTT.